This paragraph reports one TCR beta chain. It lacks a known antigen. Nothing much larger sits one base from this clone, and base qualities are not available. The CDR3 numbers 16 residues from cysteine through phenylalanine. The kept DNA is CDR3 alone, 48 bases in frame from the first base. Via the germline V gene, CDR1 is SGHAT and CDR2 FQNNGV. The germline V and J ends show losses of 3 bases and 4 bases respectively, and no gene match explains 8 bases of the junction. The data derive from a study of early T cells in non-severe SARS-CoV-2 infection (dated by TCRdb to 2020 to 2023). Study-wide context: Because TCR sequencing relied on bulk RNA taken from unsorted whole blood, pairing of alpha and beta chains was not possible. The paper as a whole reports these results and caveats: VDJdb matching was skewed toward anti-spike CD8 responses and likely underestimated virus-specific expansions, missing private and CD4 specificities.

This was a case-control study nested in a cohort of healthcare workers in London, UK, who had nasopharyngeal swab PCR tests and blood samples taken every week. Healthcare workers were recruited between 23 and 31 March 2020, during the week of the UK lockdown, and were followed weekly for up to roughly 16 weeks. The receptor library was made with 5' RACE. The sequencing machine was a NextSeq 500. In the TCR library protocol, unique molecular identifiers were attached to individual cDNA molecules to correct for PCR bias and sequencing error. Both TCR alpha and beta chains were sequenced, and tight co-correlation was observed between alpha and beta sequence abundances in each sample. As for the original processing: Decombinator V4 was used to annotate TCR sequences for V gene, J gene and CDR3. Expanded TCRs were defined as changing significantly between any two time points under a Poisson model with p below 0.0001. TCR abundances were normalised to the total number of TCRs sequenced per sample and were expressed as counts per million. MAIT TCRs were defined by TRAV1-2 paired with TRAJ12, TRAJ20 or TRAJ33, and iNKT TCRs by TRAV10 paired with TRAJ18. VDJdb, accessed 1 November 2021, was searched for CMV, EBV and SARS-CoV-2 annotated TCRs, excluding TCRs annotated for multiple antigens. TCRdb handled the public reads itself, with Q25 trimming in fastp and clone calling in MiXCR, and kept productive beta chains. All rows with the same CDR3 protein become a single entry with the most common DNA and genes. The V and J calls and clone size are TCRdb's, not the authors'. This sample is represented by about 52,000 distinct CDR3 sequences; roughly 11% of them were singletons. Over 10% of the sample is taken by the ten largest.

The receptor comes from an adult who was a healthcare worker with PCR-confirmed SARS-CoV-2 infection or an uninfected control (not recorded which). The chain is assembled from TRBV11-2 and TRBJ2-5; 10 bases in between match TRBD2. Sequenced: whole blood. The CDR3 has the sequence CASSFPASGRPETQYF. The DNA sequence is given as TGTGCCAGCAGCTTCCCGGCTAGCGGGAGACCAGAGACCCAGTACTTC.